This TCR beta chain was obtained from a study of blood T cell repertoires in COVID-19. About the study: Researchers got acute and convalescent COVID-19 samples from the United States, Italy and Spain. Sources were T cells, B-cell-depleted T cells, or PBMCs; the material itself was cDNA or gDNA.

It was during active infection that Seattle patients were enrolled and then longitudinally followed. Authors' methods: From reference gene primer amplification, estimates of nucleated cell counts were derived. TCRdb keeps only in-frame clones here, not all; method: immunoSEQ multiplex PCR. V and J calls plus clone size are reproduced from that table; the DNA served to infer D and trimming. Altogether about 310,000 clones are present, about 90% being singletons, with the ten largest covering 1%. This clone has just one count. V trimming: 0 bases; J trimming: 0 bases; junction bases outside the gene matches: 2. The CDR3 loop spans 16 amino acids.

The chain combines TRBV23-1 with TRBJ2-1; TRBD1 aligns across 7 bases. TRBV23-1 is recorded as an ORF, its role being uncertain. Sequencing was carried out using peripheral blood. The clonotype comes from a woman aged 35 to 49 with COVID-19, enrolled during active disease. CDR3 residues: CASSQSWTGSYNEQFF. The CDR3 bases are TGCGCCAGCAGTCAATCGTGGACAGGCTCCTACAATGAGCAGTTCTTC.